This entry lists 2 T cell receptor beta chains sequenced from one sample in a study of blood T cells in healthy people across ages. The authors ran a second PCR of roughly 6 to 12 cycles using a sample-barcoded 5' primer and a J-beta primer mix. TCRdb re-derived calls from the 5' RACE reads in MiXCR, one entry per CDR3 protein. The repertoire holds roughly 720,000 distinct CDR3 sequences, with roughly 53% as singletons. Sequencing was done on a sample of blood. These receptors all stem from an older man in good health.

The CDR3 loop reads CAKAGEPSYEQYF. The CDR3 region has the DNA TGTGCCAAGGCCGGGGAGCCCTCCTACGAGCAGTACTTC. The V call is TRBV21-1, the J call TRBJ2-7; the table's TRBD1 call for D was not verified on the DNA. TRBV21-1 represents a pseudogene. This CDR3 comprises 13 residues.

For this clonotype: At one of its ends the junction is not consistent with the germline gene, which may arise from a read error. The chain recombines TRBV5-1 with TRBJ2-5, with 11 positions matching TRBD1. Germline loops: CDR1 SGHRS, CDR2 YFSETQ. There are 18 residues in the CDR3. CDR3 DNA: TGCGCCAGCAGCCAAGTCCCGGGACAGGGGGAATCCCAAGAGGCCCAGTACTTC. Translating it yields CASSQVPGQGESQEAQYF.